This TCR beta chain stems from a study of cytotoxic CD8 clonotypes in ibrutinib-treated CLL. Across the whole study: Once treatment had gone on for a median of around eleven months, range 6 to 36, response samples were drawn.

Profiling relied on immunoSEQ multiplex PCR, and the TCRdb table lists in-frame clones only, not all of them. The data hold approximately 140,000 clones, with around 77% observed a single time. V gave up 7 bases and J gave up 4 bases; unmatched junction bases: 10. Germline CDR1 is SGHAT and CDR2 is FQNNGV. This CDR3 has 15 residues. V usage is TRBV11-2 and J usage is TRBJ2-1, with 7 positions matching TRBD2. The sequence derives from a human donor with chronic lymphocytic leukemia. Sequenced material: PBMCs, taken after 12 months of ibrutinib treatment. CDR3 nucleotides: TGTGCCAGCACCCTTAGCGGGCTGCTATACAATGAGCAGTTCTTC. This translates into CASTLSGLLYNEQFF.